Shown below are 2 T cell receptor beta chains from a single sample sequenced in a study of cytomegalovirus exposure and HLA in healthy donors. TCRdb's copy holds only in-frame clones and misses some; the assay was immunoSEQ multiplex PCR. The profile shows about 240,000 clones, roughly 89% of them singletons. Sequences were obtained from PBMCs. The source of these receptors is a man between 18 and 29 years old in good health and CMV-seronegative.

This rearrangement joins TRBV7-3 to TRBJ2-5; 12 nucleotides agree with TRBD2. The CDR3 runs to 18 residues. Germline-derived CDR1 and CDR2 are SGHTA and FQGTGA. J gave up 4 bases and V 5 bases, and 14 bases lay outside the gene matches. The CDR3 protein is CASSPHGGLAGGRETQYF. In DNA form, the CDR3 reads TGTGCCAGCAGCCCCCACGGGGGGCTAGCGGGAGGGAGAGAGACCCAGTACTTC.

The chain couples TRBV5-1 to TRBJ2-7, with TRBD1 matching over 7 bases. V shed 4 bases, J shed 0 bases, and the junction held 4 bases outside the gene matches. The CDR3 runs to 14 residues. CDR1 is SGHRS and CDR2 is YFSETQ in the germline V gene. CDR3 sequence (DNA): TGCGCCAGCAGCCCGGACAGGCGCTCCTACGAGCAGTACTTC. This sequence encodes CASSPDRRSYEQYF.